These T cell receptor beta chains were read from a single sample in a study of blood T cell repertoires in COVID-19. Clones were read by immunoSEQ multiplex PCR, and TCRdb kept only the in-frame ones, dropping some. The sample records 110,000 to 150,000 clones, about 80% being singletons. Sequenced input: peripheral blood. The receptor set was obtained from a human donor in a cohort sampled during active COVID-19. CDR3s include the opening cysteine and the closing phenylalanine or tryptophan. Each record gives: J gene, V gene, CDR3 length, D gene, clone size, CDR3 DNA, CDR3 protein. D genes are given only for firm matches. A clone size is listed for some rows: how often the clone was seen (once, few, many), or a class if it is expanded.

TRBJ2-3,TRBV6-6,16,TRBD2,NA,TGTGCCAGCAGTTACCCCCGGGGGGGCCTTGCAGATACGCAGTATTTT,CASSYPRGGLADTQYF
TRBJ2-7,TRBV10-1,14,NA,NA,TGCGCCAGCAGTGCTGCTTCATCGTATAGCGAGCAGTACTTC,CASSAASSYSEQYF
TRBJ2-7,TRBV18,15,NA,few,TGTGCCAGCTCACCTGACAGATCCTCCTCCTACGAGCAGTACTTC,CASSPDRSSSYEQYF
TRBJ2-7,TRBV5-4,12,NA,NA,TGTGCCAGCGGTCACGGGTCCTACGAGCAGTACTTC,CASGHGSYEQYF
TRBJ1-6,TRBV12-3/TRBV12-4,12,NA,NA,TGTGCCAGCAGTTTAGGGTGGGGCCCCCTCCACTTT,CASSLGWGPLHF
TRBJ2-5,TRBV27,14,NA,NA,TGTGCCAGCAGTTTTAAGGCGGGATCAGTGACCCAGTACTTC,CASSFKAGSVTQYF
TRBJ2-3,TRBV6-2/TRBV6-3,13,NA,NA,TGTGCCAGCAGTCGGGACAACACAGATACGCAGTATTTT,CASSRDNTDTQYF
TRBJ2-2,TRBV7-6,14,NA,NA,TGTGCCAGCAGCTTAGGTACTAACACCGGGGAGCTGTTTTTT,CASSLGTNTGELFF
TRBJ1-1,TRBV3-1/TRBV3-2,14,NA,few,TGTGCCAGCAGCCAGGTTCAGGGAAGAACTGAAGCTTTCTTT,CASSQVQGRTEAFF
TRBJ2-5,TRBV5-1,14,NA,NA,TGCGCCAGCAGCTATCAGGGGCAGAGGGAGACCCAGTACTTC,CASSYQGQRETQYF
TRBJ1-5,TRBV12-3/TRBV12-4,12,NA,NA,TGTGCCAGCAGTTGGCTCAATCAGCCCCAGCATTTT,CASSWLNQPQHF
TRBJ2-7,TRBV19,14,TRBD2,once,TGTGCCAGTAGTATAGCCGGGACTACCTACGAGCAGTACTTC,CASSIAGTTYEQYF
TRBJ1-5,TRBV2,13,TRBD1,NA,TGTGCCAGCAGTGGACAGGGGGGTCAGCCCCAGCATTTT,CASSGQGGQPQHF
TRBJ1-1,TRBV11-2,14,NA,NA,TGTGCCAGCAGCTTAGTCGGAGGAGGGTATGAAGCTTTCTTT,CASSLVGGGYEAFF
TRBJ1-2,TRBV6-5,16,TRBD1,NA,TGTGCCAGCAGTTACGCCCAAACAGGGGCTGTTTATGGCTACACCTTC,CASSYAQTGAVYGYTF
TRBJ1-2,TRBV3-1/TRBV3-2,16,TRBD1,NA,TGTGCCAGCAGTCAAAGGGAGGGCAGGGGGCAAGGTGGCTACACCTTC,CASSQREGRGQGGYTF
TRBJ2-2,TRBV2,17,TRBD1,NA,TGTGCCAGCAGAGTACAGGGGGCTCACGCGAACACCGGGGAGCTGTTTTTT,CASRVQGAHANTGELFF
TRBJ2-3,TRBV10-3,14,NA,NA,TGTGCCATCAGTAGCACTAGTATCGGAGATACGCAGTATTTT,CAISSTSIGDTQYF
TRBJ1-5,TRBV12-5,18,TRBD1,NA,TGTGCTAGTGGTTTGCCTCAGGGGGACAGGGGATTCGATCAGCCCCAGCATTTT,CASGLPQGDRGFDQPQHF
TRBJ1-5,TRBV19,15,TRBD1,NA,TGTGCCAGTAGTATAGGGGACAGGGTCAATCAGCCCCAGCATTTT,CASSIGDRVNQPQHF
TRBJ1-2,TRBV28,17,NA,NA,TGTGCCAGCAGAATCCCGAGGGTCCCAAACTTACCCTATGGCTACACCTTC,CASRIPRVPNLPYGYTF
TRBJ2-5,TRBV11-3,15,TRBD1,NA,TGTGCCAGCAGCCCCCGACAGGGTCCCGGAGAGACCCAGTACTTC,CASSPRQGPGETQYF
TRBJ1-6,TRBV5-1,14,TRBD1,few,TGCGCCACCCAGGCCGGGACAGGGGGTTCACCCCTCCACTTT,CATQAGTGGSPLHF
TRBJ2-7,TRBV7-9,11,NA,NA,TGTGCCAGCAGCCTGACATACGAGCAGTACTTC,CASSLTYEQYF
TRBJ2-7,TRBV11-2,15,NA,NA,TGTGCCAGCAGCTTAGACGACAGGGAGGTCCACGAGCAGTACTTC,CASSLDDREVHEQYF
TRBJ1-1,TRBV11-2,14,NA,NA,TGTGCCAGCAGCCCCCCCGGGATCGGGACTGAAGCTTTCTTT,CASSPPGIGTEAFF
TRBJ2-1,TRBV29-1,14,TRBD1,NA,TGCAGCGTGGGGGCGGGCAGGGGGCTCGATGAGCAGTTCTTC,CSVGAGRGLDEQFF
TRBJ2-7,TRBV2,14,NA,NA,TGTGCCAGCACTGGTATCAGGGAGGCTGGCGAGCAGTACTTC,CASTGIREAGEQYF
TRBJ1-1,TRBV5-1,14,NA,NA,TGCGCCAGCAGCTTGGCGACAGCGTCCCCGGACGCTTTCTTT,CASSLATASPDAFF
TRBJ2-2,TRBV5-1,17,TRBD1,NA,TGCGCCAGCAGCTTACCGACAGGGGATTTTGCGGCCGGGGAGCTGTTTTTT,CASSLPTGDFAAGELFF
TRBJ1-3,TRBV5-5,14,TRBD1,NA,TGTGCCAGCAGCCAGGACAGGGTTCCAAACACCATATATTTT,CASSQDRVPNTIYF
TRBJ1-2,TRBV6-6,18,TRBD1,NA,TGTGCCAGCAGTCGCAAAACCCCGGGACAGGGGCCTAACTATGGCTACACCTTC,CASSRKTPGQGPNYGYTF
TRBJ1-1,TRBV7-9,14,NA,few,TGTGCCAGCAGGTCTCTCGAGGGGGACACTGAAGCTTTCTTT,CASRSLEGDTEAFF
TRBJ2-1,TRBV7-9,18,NA,few,TGTGCCAGCAGCTTATCCCCTTGGCAGGGCTACTCCTACAATGAGCAGTTCTTC,CASSLSPWQGYSYNEQFF
TRBJ1-2,TRBV27,13,NA,NA,TGTGCCAGCAGCAGGGGAGTCTTATATGGCTACACCTTC,CASSRGVLYGYTF
TRBJ2-1,TRBV5-1,14,NA,NA,TGCGCCAGCAGCCCGGGACTGGTGCGAAATGAGCAGTTCTTC,CASSPGLVRNEQFF
TRBJ1-6,TRBV27,15,TRBD1,NA,TGTGCCAGCAGTTTATCCGGGACAGGGAAGTCACCCCTCCACTTT,CASSLSGTGKSPLHF
TRBJ1-2,TRBV27,13,TRBD1,NA,TGTGCCAGCAGTTTTCAGGGGGCGCCTGGCTACACCTTC,CASSFQGAPGYTF
TRBJ1-1,TRBV7-2,15,NA,NA,TGTGCCAGCAGCCTTAGATTCACAGGGCCCACTGAAGCTTTCTTT,CASSLRFTGPTEAFF
TRBJ1-1,TRBV7-9,14,TRBD1,once,TGTGCCAGCAGCTTCGGGACAGAGAACACTGAAGCTTTCTTT,CASSFGTENTEAFF
TRBJ1-2,TRBV4-1,18,NA,NA,TGCGCCAGCAGCCCGCATAGCAACTCCCCAGCGAAGGACTATGGCTACACCTTC,CASSPHSNSPAKDYGYTF
TRBJ1-1,TRBV6-2/TRBV6-3,16,NA,NA,TGTGCCAGCAGTTACGGGCAGGGAGGGATCCAGACTGAAGCTTTCTTT,CASSYGQGGIQTEAFF
TRBJ1-2,TRBV6-1,15,NA,NA,TGTGCCAGCAGTGAGGGGCGGGGTTTGACCTATGGCTACACCTTC,CASSEGRGLTYGYTF
TRBJ2-5,TRBV5-1,15,TRBD2,NA,TGCGCCAGCAGCTCCGGGGGGGCCGAGTTGGAGACCCAGTACTTC,CASSSGGAELETQYF
TRBJ2-2,TRBV6-2/TRBV6-3,16,TRBD2,NA,TGTGCCAGCAGTTACCAACTAGCGGGGGGGACCGGGGAGCTGTTTTTT,CASSYQLAGGTGELFF
TRBJ2-5,TRBV6-5,14,NA,few,TGTGCCAGCAGTTACTCGTTGGCTCAAGAGACCCAGTACTTC,CASSYSLAQETQYF
TRBJ2-7,TRBV2,13,NA,NA,TGTGCCAGCCGTTCTCAGGGGTCCTACGAGCAGTACTTC,CASRSQGSYEQYF
TRBJ2-2,TRBV9,13,NA,NA,TGTGCCAGCAGCCCCCGGTCCACCGGGGAGCTGTTTTTT,CASSPRSTGELFF
TRBJ1-4,TRBV3-1/TRBV3-2,15,NA,NA,TGTGCCAGCAGCCGATACCAGGGCCTTAATGAAAAACTGTTTTTT,CASSRYQGLNEKLFF
TRBJ1-4,TRBV28,14,NA,once,TGTGCCAGCAGTTCTTACAGGGTTAATGAAAAACTGTTTTTT,CASSSYRVNEKLFF
TRBJ1-2,TRBV7-2,15,NA,once,TGTGCCAGCAGCTCTCACAGAGCCAGAAACTATGGCTACACCTTC,CASSSHRARNYGYTF
TRBJ2-3,TRBV29-1,11,NA,NA,TGCAGCGTCTTCCGCACAGATACGCAGTATTTT,CSVFRTDTQYF
TRBJ1-1,TRBV14,14,NA,NA,TGTGCCAGCAGCCTACAGAAAGCGGGCACTGAAGCTTTCTTT,CASSLQKAGTEAFF
TRBJ2-1,TRBV5-1,13,TRBD2,NA,TGCGCCAGCAGCTTCCGGGGGGTTAATGAGCAGTTCTTC,CASSFRGVNEQFF
TRBJ1-2,TRBV27,17,TRBD1,NA,TGTGCCAGCAGTTCTCCCGGGACAGGGGGCTCGAGCTATGGCTACACCTTC,CASSSPGTGGSSYGYTF
TRBJ2-3,TRBV18,16,NA,NA,TGTGCCAGCTCCCGCGGAGGGGGCGTAACGGCAGATACGCAGTATTTT,CASSRGGGVTADTQYF
TRBJ2-1,TRBV19,13,NA,few,TGTGCCAGTAGTAGACTCTCCTACAATGAGCAGTTCTTC,CASSRLSYNEQFF
TRBJ2-7,TRBV10-3,15,TRBD1,NA,TGTGCCATCAGTGAGGACAGGGGCCCCTCCTACGAGCAGTACTTC,CAISEDRGPSYEQYF
TRBJ1-3,TRBV28,13,NA,NA,TGTGCCACAACTGAGGACTCTGGAAACACCATATATTTT,CATTEDSGNTIYF
TRBJ1-6,TRBV6-5,15,TRBD1,few,TGTGCCAGCCACGACAGGGGGCGTGATTATTCACCCCTCCACTTT,CASHDRGRDYSPLHF